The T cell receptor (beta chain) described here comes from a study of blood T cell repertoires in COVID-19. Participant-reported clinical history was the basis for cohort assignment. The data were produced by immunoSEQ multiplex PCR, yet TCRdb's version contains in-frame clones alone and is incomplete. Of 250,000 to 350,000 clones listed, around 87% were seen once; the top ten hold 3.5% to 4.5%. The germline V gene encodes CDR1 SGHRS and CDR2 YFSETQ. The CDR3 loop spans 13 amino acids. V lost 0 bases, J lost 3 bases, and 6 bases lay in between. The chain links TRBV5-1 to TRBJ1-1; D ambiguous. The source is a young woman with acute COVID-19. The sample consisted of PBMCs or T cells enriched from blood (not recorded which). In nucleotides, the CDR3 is TGCGCCAGCAGCTTGGCCCCGTACACTGAAGCTTTCTTT. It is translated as CASSLAPYTEAFF.